Listed here are 12 T cell receptor beta chains from one sample, sequenced in a study of T cell responses to AZD1222 COVID-19 vaccine. Repertoires were generated with immunoSEQ multiplex PCR, while TCRdb's copy carries only in-frame clones and drops some. The sample records tens of thousands of clones, about 92% being singletons. The input for sequencing was peripheral blood, taken on day 0 of AZD1222 vaccination. The source of these receptors is an adult in good health.

This clone was recorded a few times. J is TRBJ1-2 and V is TRBV13, with D possibly matching TRBD1 (5 bases). This CDR3 is 15 amino acids long. Germline V gives CDR1 PRHDT, CDR2 FYEKMQ (reference sequence). V was shortened by 4 bases and J by 5 bases, with 17 bases between the two germline ends. CDR3 sequence (DNA): TGTGCCAGCAGCTCGCTTGGAGCGGGACTATATGGCTACACCTTC. This gives the protein CASSSLGAGLYGYTF.

The V and J genes are TRBV14 and TRBJ1-1; D is unclear. Germline V lookup: CDR1 SGHDN, CDR2 FVKESK. V lost 3 bases and J lost 7, with 9 bases in between. This CDR3 contains 12 residues. CDR3 nucleotide sequence: TGTGCCAGCAGCCACCTAACGAGTGAAGCTTTCTTT. Protein: CASSHLTSEAFF.

The CDR3 sequence is CASSLGTGTGNTIYF. In nucleotides, the CDR3 is TGTGCCAGCAGCTTAGGGACAGGGACTGGAAACACCATATATTTT. The chain links TRBV7-8 to TRBJ1-3, with TRBD1 identical over 8 bases. This CDR3 region has 15 residues. Germline CDR1 SGHVS, CDR2 FQNEAQ. V shed 1 base and J 2 bases; nucleotides not matched to a gene: 1.

V gene TRBV5-1 combines with J gene TRBJ2-7; D may correspond to TRBD1 or TRBD2 (5 bases each). The germline CDR1 and CDR2 sequences are SGHRS and YFSETQ. V lost 0 bases, J lost 6 bases, and 7 bases lay in between. CDR3 length: 12 residues. CDR3 protein: CASSLGGTEQYF. CDR3 sequence (DNA): TGCGCCAGCAGCTTGGGAGGGACCGAGCAGTACTTC.

The genes are TRBV3-1 (or the pseudogene TRBV3-2) and TRBJ1-1; D unclear. V shed 1 base and J shed 2 bases, with 8 bases lying between them. Germline-derived CDR1 and CDR2 are LGHDT and YNNKEL (reference sequence). There are 14 residues in the CDR3. The CDR3 spells CASSQATRNTEAFF. CDR3 nucleotide sequence: TGTGCCAGCAGCCAAGCCACAAGAAACACTGAAGCTTTCTTT.

This chain uses TRBV27 with TRBJ1-5; D is unclear. Trimming removed 0 bases at V and 0 bases at J, with 9 bases between. The CDR3 sequence is 16 residues long. Germline CDR1 and CDR2: MNHEY and SMNVEV (reference sequence). The CDR3 loop reads CASSLSRSHSNQPQHF. CDR3 DNA: TGTGCCAGCAGTTTATCGAGGAGCCATAGCAATCAGCCCCAGCATTTT.

Only one count was recorded for this clone. The rearrangement links TRBV7-9 to TRBJ2-1; no clear D. Germline-derived CDR1 and CDR2 are SEHNR and FQNEAQ (reference sequence). Trimming shortened V by 6 bases and J by 3 bases, and 6 bases separated the two germline ends. The CDR3 runs 12 residues. The CDR3 region has the DNA TGTGCCAGCAGTCCATACTACAATGAGCAGTTCTTC. It is translated as CASSPYYNEQFF.

The chain combines TRBV5-1 with TRBJ2-1; 8 bases fit TRBD1. Germline V CDR1 and CDR2: SGHRS, YFSETQ. V lost 1 base and J lost 7; bases outside the gene matches: 7. The CDR3 totals 15 residues. CDR3 in DNA: TGCGCCAGCAGCTTGATTCAGGGGGCGCGGAATGAGCAGTTCTTC. This sequence encodes CASSLIQGARNEQFF.

About this clone: The sample contains more than one DNA sequence encoding this CDR3. The V gene is TRBV5-1, the J gene TRBJ2-7; 10 positions agree with TRBD1. The CDR3 is 15 residues long. Germline trimming cut 3 bases from V and 5 bases from J; bases unmatched to any gene: 8. Germline V CDR1 and CDR2: SGHRS, YFSETQ. The CDR3 coding sequence is TGCGCCAGCAGCTCGAATCCGGGACAGGGGAACGAGCAGTACTTC. This sequence encodes CASSSNPGQGNEQYF.

On this clone itself: At the DNA level, this CDR3 is encoded by other sequences in the same sample as well. This chain joins TRBV5-1 and TRBJ1-1, with D tentatively TRBD1 (5 bases). The germline V gene has CDR1 SGHRS and CDR2 YFSETQ. The CDR3 has 12 amino acids. The V end was cut by 1 base, the J end by 6 bases, with 7 bases between. The CDR3 reads CASSLRGAEAFF. As DNA, the CDR3 is TGCGCCAGCAGCTTGAGGGGTGCTGAAGCTTTCTTT.

This clone appeared once. CDR3 coding DNA: TGTGCCAGCAGTGCCCAGGGGGTTAACACTGAAGCTTTCTTT. Translated, it gives CASSAQGVNTEAFF. V and J are TRBV2 and TRBJ1-1, with 7 bases lining up with TRBD1. Germline assignment: CDR1 SNHLY and CDR2 FYNNEI. The CDR3 totals 14 residues. J gave up 2 bases and V 4 bases, and 4 bases lay outside the gene matches.

The chain recombines TRBV25-1 with TRBJ1-1; D gene ambiguous. CDR1 and CDR2 from the germline V gene are MGHDK and SYGVNS. CDR3 length: 16 residues. Trimming took 6 bases from V and 1 from J, leaving 18 bases between them. The CDR3 sequence is CASRLGGTRGNTEAFF. The CDR3 DNA follows: TGTGCCAGCAGACTCGGTGGTACACGGGGGAACACTGAAGCTTTCTTT.